Sequencing of this TCR beta chain was carried out in a study of cytomegalovirus exposure and HLA in healthy donors. This clone showed up just once. Both 60 Vbeta primers and 13 Jbeta primers went into the PCR. The method was immunoSEQ multiplex PCR; TCRdb's version includes in-frame clones alone and lacks a portion of them. The data show fewer than 120,000 clones, approximately 80% seen once. The CDR3 runs to 12 residues. Germline V CDR1 and CDR2: LNHDA, SQIVND (reference sequence). V was clipped by 8 bases and J by 7 bases, with 12 bases between them. V usage is TRBV19 and J usage is TRBJ2-1, with D uncertain. Sequencing used PBMCs. This receptor was taken from a woman between 55 and 75 years old in good health and CMV-seropositive. The CDR3 protein is CASQRNSNEQFF. For the CDR3, the DNA is TGTGCCAGTCAGAGGAACTCAAATGAGCAGTTCTTC. The whole variable domain, filled in from reference TRBV19 and TRBJ2-1, reads DGGITQSPKYLFRKEGQNVTLSCEQNLNHDAMYWYRQDPGQGLRLIYYSQIVNDFQKGDIAEGYSVSREKKESFPLTVTSAQKNPTAFYLCASQRNSNEQFFGPGTRLTVL.